The rows below give T cell receptor beta chains drawn from one sample of a study of tumor and adjacent non-tumor tissue in lung cancer. TCRdb redid the calling of the multiplex PCR reads with MiXCR, one entry per CDR3 protein. Of roughly 43,000 distinct CDR3 sequences listed, roughly 66% are singletons. Material for sequencing was distant non-tumor lung tissue. The receptors shown here come from a man aged 50 to 60 with non-small cell lung cancer. Each CDR3 is given with its conserved first and last residue. D genes are given only for firm matches. Size is stated for part of the rows, as once, few or many counts, or as a class when the clone is expanded.

cdr3_aa | cdr3_nt | j_call | clone_size | v_call | d_call
CASSLGWQGAYEQYF | TGCGCCAGCAGCTTGGGGTGGCAGGGGGCCTACGAGCAGTACTTC | TRBJ2-7 | many | TRBV5-1 | TRBD1
CASSEAGTGTQYF | TGCGCCAGCAGTGAGGCAGGCACAGGCACGCAGTATTTT | TRBJ2-3 | NA | TRBV10-1 | NA
CSLEQNYGYTF | TGCAGCCTTGAGCAAAATTATGGCTACACCTTC | TRBJ1-2 | NA | TRBV29-1 | NA
CASSLGQQHYF | TGCGCCAGCAGCTTGGGACAACAACACTACTTC | TRBJ2-7 | NA | TRBV5-1 | NA
CANSRPSGSTNEKLFF | TGTGCCAACAGTCGCCCGTCAGGCTCAACTAATGAAAAACTGTTTTTT | TRBJ1-4 | NA | TRBV12-3/TRBV12-4 | NA
CASATQSARYEQYF | TGTGCCAGCGCAACACAGAGTGCCAGATACGAGCAGTACTTC | TRBJ2-7 | NA | TRBV11-2 | NA
CARSQELFMNTEAFF | TGTGCCAGGAGCCAAGAATTGTTTATGAACACTGAAGCTTTCTTT | TRBJ1-1 | once | TRBV4-2 | NA
CASSLESQTYEQYF | TGTGCCAGCAGCCTGGAATCCCAGACCTACGAGCAGTACTTC | TRBJ2-7 | NA | TRBV6-2/TRBV6-3 | NA
CASRRVDSPLHF | TGTGCCAGCAGGCGCGTCGATTCACCCCTCCATTTT | TRBJ1-6 | once | TRBV6-5 | NA
CASSLVLPGQTLVQYF | TGTGCCAGCAGCTTAGTCCTTCCTGGACAGACTTTGGTGCAGTACTTC | TRBJ2-7 | NA | TRBV11-2 | NA
CASTSGGLTSNTQYF | TGTGCCAGTACCTCGGGGGGACTCACCTCGAATACGCAGTATTTT | TRBJ2-3 | many | TRBV19 | TRBD2
CSAKTTGTMGDEQFF | TGCAGTGCCAAGACGACCGGGACTATGGGCGATGAGCAGTTCTTC | TRBJ2-1 | NA | TRBV20-1 | TRBD2
CAGRPPQGRSGANVLTF | TGCGCCGGCAGGCCCCCACAGGGCCGCTCTGGGGCCAACGTCCTGACTTTC | TRBJ2-6 | NA | TRBV6-5 | NA
CATSDSLSGTGAYERYF | TGTGCCACCAGTGACTCTCTCTCCGGGACAGGCGCCTACGAGCGGTACTTC | TRBJ2-7 | NA | TRBV24-1 | TRBD1
CTSSLTPARDDERYF | TGTACCAGCAGCTTAACGCCCGCCAGGGACGACGAGCGGTACTTC | TRBJ2-7 | NA | TRBV11-2 | NA
CASSPRIGDEALF | TGTGCCAGCAGCCCCAGGATAGGGGATGAAGCTCTCTTT | TRBJ1-1 | NA | TRBV11-1 | NA
CASTIGTDSPLHF | TGCGCCAGCACTATAGGGACAGATTCACCCCTCCACTTT | TRBJ1-6 | many | TRBV5-1 | TRBD1
CASSERPGPSTDTQYF | TGTGCCAGCAGCGAACGCCCGGGACCTAGCACAGATACGCAGTATTTT | TRBJ2-3 | many | TRBV7-9 | NA
CSARDLGLVEETQYF | TGCAGTGCTAGAGATCTTGGACTAGTGGAGGAGACCCAGTACTTC | TRBJ2-5 | NA | TRBV20-1 | TRBD2
CVSRTPGGREPDYRYTF | TGTGTCAGCAGGACCCCCGGGGGGAGGGAGCCCGACTATCGCTACACCTTC | TRBJ1-2 | NA | TRBV6-2/TRBV6-3 | NA
CASSSPQRTRYF | TGTGCCAGCAGTTCCCCCCAGCGGACGCGGTATTTT | TRBJ2-3 | NA | TRBV28 | NA
CASSSYRGGRREGSYGEQFF | TGTGCCAGCAGTTCATATCGGGGGGGGCGGCGGGAGGGGTCTTATGGTGAGCAGTTCTTC | TRBJ2-1 | NA | TRBV27 | TRBD2
CATSSQCNQPQRF | TGTGCCACGAGTAGTCAGTGCAATCAGCCCCAGCGTTTT | TRBJ1-5 | NA | TRBV30 | NA
CASRVGGQGGGAGELFF | TGTGCCAGCAGAGTAGGGGGACAGGGAGGAGGGGCCGGGGAACTGTTTTTT | TRBJ2-2 | NA | TRBV11-2 | TRBD1
CASSQAMDLSYNEQFF | TGTGCCAGCAGCCAAGCTATGGACCTATCCTACAATGAGCAGTTCTTC | TRBJ2-1 | many | TRBV4-2 | NA
CASSQAWTDSYEQYF | TGTGCCAGCAGCCAAGCTTGGACGGACTCCTACGAGCAGTACTTC | TRBJ2-7 | many | TRBV4-2 | NA
CSARTGGDTGELFF | TGCAGTGCTAGGACAGGGGGTGACACCGGGGAACTGTTTTTT | TRBJ2-2 | NA | TRBV20-1 | TRBD1
CVSSFQTNTWELFF | TGTGTCAGCAGTTTTCAGACAAACACCTGGGAGCTGTTTTTT | TRBJ2-2 | NA | TRBV12-3/TRBV12-4 | NA
CASSSRDMNTEACF | TGCGCCAGCAGCTCTCGAGACATGAACACTGAAGCTTGCTTT | TRBJ1-1 | NA | TRBV5-1 | NA
CASSWTGIQQETQYF | TGTGCCAGCAGCTGGACAGGGATTCAGCAAGAGACCCAGTACTTC | TRBJ2-5 | many | TRBV5-6 | TRBD1
CGSSPGKNTEAFF | TGTGGCAGCAGCCCCGGGAAGAACACTGAAGCTTTCTTT | TRBJ1-1 | NA | TRBV11-2 | NA
CASSPLAEQEAQYF | TGTGCCAGCAGCCCCCTAGCGGAGCAAGAGGCCCAGTATTTC | TRBJ2-5 | NA | TRBV7-9 | TRBD2
CASSALGWGAKKIQYF | TGTGCCAGCAGCGCATTGGGTTGGGGGGCCAAAAAAATTCAGTACTTC | TRBJ2-4 | once | TRBV11-2 | NA
CASSQQTSQETQYF | TGTGCCAGCAGCCAACAGACTAGCCAAGAGACCCAGTACTTC | TRBJ2-5 | medium-sized | TRBV11-2 | NA
CVNTDKNTGEQFF | TGTGTCAACACAGACAAGAACACCGGGGAGCAGTTTTTT | TRBJ2-2 | NA | TRBV4-2 | NA
CAWSPPGYQLQHF | TGTGCCTGGAGCCCGCCAGGGTATCAGCTCCAGCATTTT | TRBJ1-5 | NA | TRBV30 | NA
CSARADRVHGYTF | TGCAGTGCTAGAGCGGACAGGGTCCATGGCTACACCTTC | TRBJ1-2 | few | TRBV20-1 | TRBD1
CASSQADRGLVTEAFF | TGTGCAAGCAGTCAAGCGGACAGGGGACTGGTCACTGAAGCTTTCTTT | TRBJ1-1 | NA | TRBV28 | TRBD1
CASSVEGMDGYTF | TGTGCCAGCAGTGTAGAGGGGATGGATGGCTACACCTTC | TRBJ1-2 | medium-sized | TRBV6-1 | NA
CASKRGGETTEAFF | TGTGCCAGCAAAAGGGGGGGGGAAACAACTGAAGCTTTCTTT | TRBJ1-1 | once | TRBV6-6 | NA
CASGQDTPGRSAFF | TGTGCCAGCGGCCAAGACACACCGGGGAGGTCAGCTTTCTTT | TRBJ1-1 | NA | TRBV4-2 | NA
CASSPRQGNTEAFF | TGTGCCAGCAGCCCTCGACAGGGGAACACTGAGGCTTTCTTT | TRBJ1-1 | once | TRBV11-1 | TRBD1
CASSRLAGGPNEQFF | TGTGCCAGCAGCCGTCTGGCGGGAGGCCCCAATGAGCAGTTCTTC | TRBJ2-1 | NA | TRBV11-2 | TRBD2
CASSLSDRGMTPQHF | TGTGCCAGCAGTTTATCGGACAGGGGCATGACGCCCCAGCATTTT | TRBJ1-5 | many | TRBV28 | TRBD1
CSANRQGGNQPQHF | TGCAGTGCTAACCGACAGGGCGGCAATCAGCCCCAGCATTTT | TRBJ1-5 | many | TRBV20-1 | TRBD1
CAGSPVRCQGPQHF | TGTGCCGGCAGTCCCGTTCGGTGTCAAGGGCCTCAGCATTTT | TRBJ1-5 | NA | TRBV6-5 | NA
CASSLSGRDGSEQYF | TGCGCCAGCAGCTTGTCGGGCAGAGATGGGTCTGAGCAGTACTTC | TRBJ2-7 | NA | TRBV5-1 | NA
CSAIGTSGGVSYNEQFF | TGCAGTGCTATCGGGACTAGCGGGGGGGTCTCCTACAATGAGCAGTTCTTC | TRBJ2-1 | few | TRBV20-1 | TRBD2
CASSLGLSSIQYF | TGTGCCAGCAGTTTAGGACTTAGCTCCATTCAGTACTTC | TRBJ2-4 | medium-sized | TRBV6-5 | NA